This T cell receptor beta chain derives from a study of blood T cell repertoires in COVID-19. Study in general: From T cells, B-cell-depleted T cells, or PBMCs came the material, which was cDNA or gDNA.

In Cohort 3, a recovered donor had either two negative PCRs, clearance, or symptom resolution. The V gene's germline CDR1 is LNHDA and CDR2 SQIVND (reference sequence). There are 13 residues in the CDR3. The ends were cut back, 2 bases at V and 2 bases at J, with 6 bases in the middle. TCRdb keeps only in-frame clones here, not all; method: immunoSEQ multiplex PCR. Of some 300,000 clones listed, more than 75% are singletons. The chain is built from TRBV19 and TRBJ1-1; D call uncertain. Sample: PBMCs or T cells enriched from blood (not recorded which). The TCR was taken from a woman aged 30 to 39 who had recovered from COVID-19. CDR3 sequence (DNA): TGTGCCAGTAGTATAACTATCAACACTGAAGCTTTCTTT. Protein product: CASSITINTEAFF. The entire variable domain, with the rest obtained from reference TRBV19 and TRBJ1-1, is as follows: DGGITQSPKYLFRKEGQNVTLSCEQNLNHDAMYWYRQDPGQGLRLIYYSQIVNDFQKGDIAEGYSVSREKKESFPLTVTSAQKNPTAFYLCASSITINTEAFFGQGTRLTVV.